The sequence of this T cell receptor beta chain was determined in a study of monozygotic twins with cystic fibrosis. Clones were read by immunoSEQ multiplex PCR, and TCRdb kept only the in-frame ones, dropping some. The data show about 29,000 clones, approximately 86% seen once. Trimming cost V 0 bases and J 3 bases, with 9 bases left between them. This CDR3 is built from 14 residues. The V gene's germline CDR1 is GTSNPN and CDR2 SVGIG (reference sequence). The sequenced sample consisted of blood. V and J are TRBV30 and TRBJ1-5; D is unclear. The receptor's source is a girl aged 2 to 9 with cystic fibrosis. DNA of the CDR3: TGTGCCTGGAGTGTAGGTGGGGACAATCAGCCCCAGCATTTT. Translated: CAWSVGGDNQPQHF.